The rows below give T cell receptor beta chains drawn from one sample of a study of T cell repertoires in Merkel cell carcinoma. Clones were sequenced by immunoSEQ multiplex PCR, and TCRdb holds only the in-frame ones, with some missing. The sample has around 14,000 clones; 76% are singletons. Sequencing was performed on tumor tissue. These receptors were collected from an adult with Merkel cell carcinoma. The CDR3 runs from the conserved cysteine through the conserved F or W. A D gene is named only where the DNA matches it firmly. Rows may omit the clone size; those that give it use once, few, many or a size class.

J gene,clone size,D gene,V gene,CDR3 protein,CDR3 DNA
TRBJ2-7,NA,NA,TRBV9,CASSATGTPYEQYF,TGTGCCAGCAGCGCTACCGGGACACCCTACGAGCAGTACTTC
TRBJ1-5,NA,NA,TRBV20-1,CSASMTGRADQPQHF,TGCAGTGCTAGTATGACGGGACGAGCGGATCAGCCCCAGCATTTT
TRBJ1-1,NA,NA,TRBV9,CASSVEVGFTEAFF,TGTGCCAGCAGCGTAGAAGTAGGGTTCACTGAAGCTTTCTTT
TRBJ1-5,once,NA,TRBV7-2,CASSSFLGQPQHF,TGTGCCAGCAGCTCGTTCTTGGGGCAGCCCCAGCATTTT
TRBJ1-1,NA,TRBD1,TRBV3-1/TRBV3-2,CASSQASGGNTEAFF,TGTGCCAGCAGCCAAGCCTCAGGGGGGAACACTGAAGCTTTCTTT
TRBJ2-5,NA,TRBD2,TRBV2,CASRRGEGETQYF,TGTGCCAGCAGGAGAGGGGAGGGAGAGACCCAGTACTTC
TRBJ1-1,NA,NA,TRBV7-9,CASSPPAGGLNTEAFF,TGTGCCAGCAGCCCGCCCGCGGGGGGGTTGAACACTGAAGCTTTCTTT
TRBJ2-2,NA,NA,TRBV12-5,CASGLVYSYDTGELFF,TGTGCTAGTGGTTTGGTATACAGTTATGACACCGGGGAGCTGTTTTTT
TRBJ1-3,NA,NA,TRBV6-6,CASTVGGGNTIYF,TGTGCCAGCACCGTCGGAGGGGGAAACACCATATATTTT
TRBJ1-2,medium-sized,NA,TRBV28,CASSFVAGTDFYTF,TGTGCCAGCAGTTTCGTTGCCGGGACGGATTTTTACACCTTC
TRBJ1-2,NA,NA,TRBV23-1,CASRSQGINTF,TGCGCCAGCAGATCACAGGGAATTAACACCTTC
TRBJ1-1,NA,NA,TRBV4-3,CASSQTTANTEAFF,TGCGCCAGCAGCCAAACGACAGCGAACACTGAAGCTTTCTTT
TRBJ1-5,few,TRBD1,TRBV27,CASSFNRDRNQPQHF,TGTGCCAGCAGTTTCAACCGGGACAGGAATCAGCCCCAGCATTTT
TRBJ2-5,NA,NA,TRBV27,CASSPTVLGETQYF,TGTGCCAGCAGTCCTACAGTCCTGGGGGAGACCCAGTACTTC
TRBJ2-5,few,TRBD1,TRBV18,CASRGLETQYF,TGTGCCAGCAGGGGGCTGGAGACCCAGTACTTC
TRBJ2-1,once,TRBD2,TRBV20-1,CSAQAGGRRLF,TGCAGTGCTCAGGCGGGGGGGCGAAGGCTCTTC
TRBJ2-1,NA,NA,TRBV5-1,CASSLTGRDEQFF,TGCGCCAGCAGCCTGACAGGGAGGGATGAGCAGTTCTTC
TRBJ1-1,NA,NA,TRBV7-6,CASSLAQSSAEAFF,TGTGCCAGCAGCTTAGCCCAGTCATCCGCTGAAGCTTTCTTT
TRBJ2-5,NA,NA,TRBV18,CASSRERGETQYF,TGTGCCAGCTCACGGGAGCGAGGAGAGACCCAGTACTTC
TRBJ1-1,NA,TRBD1,TRBV7-2,CASIPRGGANTEAFF,TGTGCCAGCATCCCCAGGGGGGGCGCAAACACTGAAGCTTTCTTT
TRBJ2-1,NA,TRBD1,TRBV29-1,CSVGFGTAEQFF,TGCAGCGTTGGGTTTGGGACAGCTGAGCAGTTCTTC
TRBJ2-1,NA,TRBD2,TRBV7-2,CASSLAGESYNEQFF,TGTGCCAGCAGCCTAGCGGGAGAGTCCTACAATGAGCAGTTCTTC
TRBJ2-7,few,NA,TRBV9,CASSPSGGSEQYF,TGTGCCAGCAGCCCGTCTGGTGGATCCGAGCAGTACTTC
TRBJ1-5,NA,TRBD1,TRBV11-3,CASSPRQGQPQHF,TGTGCCAGCAGCCCGAGACAGGGTCAGCCCCAGCATTTT
TRBJ2-5,NA,TRBD2,TRBV6-1,CASSEDVAGAWETQYF,TGTGCCAGCAGTGAAGACGTAGCGGGGGCTTGGGAGACCCAGTACTTC